The next 3 T cell receptor beta chains were all read from a single sample in a study of STAT5B mutations in CD4+ large granular lymphocyte leukemia. Profiling relied on immunoSEQ multiplex PCR, and the TCRdb table lists in-frame clones only, not all of them. The repertoire consists of under 25,000 clones, with about 70% occurring once and the leading ten covering roughly a tenth. Sequenced material: CD4+ T cells from blood buffy coats. These receptors were taken from a human donor in good health.

This chain connects TRBV5-1 to TRBJ2-5, with D possibly TRBD1 on 5 matching bases. Germline CDR1 SGHRS, CDR2 YFSETQ. This CDR3 has 14 amino acids. Trimming took 3 bases from V and 7 from J, leaving 16 bases between them. CDR3 amino acids: CASSWPRGQGTQYF. The CDR3 bases are TGCGCCAGCAGCTGGCCTCGAGGCCAGGGGACCCAGTACTTC. The variable domain in full, completed from reference TRBV5-1 and TRBJ2-5, reads KAGVTQTPRYLIKTRGQQVTLSCSPISGHRSVSWYQQTPGQGLQFLFEYFSETQRNKGNFPGRFSGRQFSNSRSEMNVSTLELGDSALYLCASSWPRGQGTQYFGPGTRLLVL.

The V gene is TRBV29-1, the J gene TRBJ2-1, with D unclear. V gave up 6 bases and J gave up 3 bases, with 9 bases separating them. This CDR3 spans 12 amino acids. Germline loops: CDR1 SQVTM, CDR2 ANQGSEA. The chain's CDR3 is CSVRTNYNEQFF. DNA for the CDR3: TGCAGCGTGCGCACTAACTACAATGAGCAGTTCTTC.

The chain carries TRBV5-4 and TRBJ2-3; TRBD1 or TRBD2 may be the D gene (5 bases each). V shed 0 bases and J shed 7 bases, with 15 bases lying between them. Per the germline V gene, CDR1 is SGHNT and CDR2 is YYREEE (reference sequence). The CDR3 is 15 amino acids. The CDR3: CASSLVGADLNTQYF. In DNA form, the CDR3 reads TGTGCCAGCAGCTTGGTCGGGGCCGATTTGAATACGCAGTATTTT.